Listed below are T cell receptor beta chains from one sample, sequenced in a study of CD8 T cells in ankylosing spondylitis. TCRdb analysed the 5' RACE reads with MiXCR anew, one entry per CDR3 protein. The sample consists of fewer than 250,000 distinct CDR3 sequences, roughly 32% of them appearing once. Material for sequencing was blood, either unsorted or a sorted T cell fraction (not recorded which). The source is a male donor with ankylosing spondylitis or in good health (not recorded which). Each CDR3 is given with its conserved first and last residue. D genes are given only for firm matches. A clone size is listed for some rows: how often the clone was seen (once, few, many), or a class if it is expanded.

>-|14|-|TRBV7-9|TRBJ2-3
TGTGCCAGCAGCTGGAGGGAGTTTGCAGATACGCAGTATTTT
CASSWREFADTQYF
>-|14|-|TRBV5-6|TRBJ2-1
TGTGCCAGCAGCTTGGACTCACGAAACAATGAGCAGTTCTTC
CASSLDSRNNEQFF
>few|15|-|TRBV11-2|TRBJ2-4
TGTGCCAGCAGCTTAGTGGCTGGGACGGGAAACATTCAGTACTTC
CASSLVAGTGNIQYF
>-|13|-|TRBV7-3|TRBJ2-1
TGTGCCAGCAGCTCGTTAAGTGACAATGAGCAGTTCTTC
CASSSLSDNEQFF
>few|14|TRBD1|TRBV5-1|TRBJ1-6
TGCGCCAGCAGCAACCGACAGGGCGGTTCACCCCTCCACTTT
CASSNRQGGSPLHF
>few|14|-|TRBV7-6|TRBJ2-3
TGTGCCAGCAGCCCCCAAGTTAGGGGGGATACGCAGTATTTT
CASSPQVRGDTQYF
>-|17|TRBD2|TRBV5-1|TRBJ2-1
TGCGCCAGCAGCTTGGGGCCGGGTAGCGGGTACACCAATGAGCAGTTCTTC
CASSLGPGSGYTNEQFF
>-|15|-|TRBV29-1|TRBJ2-6
TGCAGCGTTGAAGGGCCAAGGTCTGGGGCCAACGTCCTGACTTTC
CSVEGPRSGANVLTF
>-|14|TRBD1|TRBV20-1|TRBJ1-2
TGCAGTGCTAGTTCTCGACAGGGGGCGTATGGCTACACCTTC
CSASSRQGAYGYTF
>-|15|TRBD2|TRBV12-3/TRBV12-4|TRBJ2-7
TGTGCCAGCAGTTTAGGGACTAGCGGTTCCTACGAGCAGTACTTC
CASSLGTSGSYEQYF
>few|14|TRBD1|TRBV10-3|TRBJ2-5
TGTGCCATCAGGGCCGGGACAGGGATAGAGACCCAGTACTTC
CAIRAGTGIETQYF
>-|15|TRBD1|TRBV10-3|TRBJ2-1
TGTGCCATCAGAAATGACAGGACAGGCTACAATGAGCAGTTCTTC
CAIRNDRTGYNEQFF
>many|13|-|TRBV20-1|TRBJ2-4
TGCAGTGCTAGAACACCCACGGGTAACATTCAGTACTTC
CSARTPTGNIQYF
>few|14|-|TRBV29-1|TRBJ2-1
TGCAGCGCAGAACTTGGACGGCCGGGCAATGAGCAGTTCTTC
CSAELGRPGNEQFF
>many|14|TRBD1|TRBV6-1|TRBJ2-7
TGTGCCAGCAACCCCACAACAGGGGACTACGAGCAGTACTTC
CASNPTTGDYEQYF
>once|16|-|TRBV5-6|TRBJ2-5
TGTGCCAGCAGAAGGGGGGAGCTTACATACCAAGAGACCCAGTACTTC
CASRRGELTYQETQYF
>few|11|TRBD1|TRBV20-1|TRBJ2-3
TGCAGTGTCCTACAGGGGGGAACGCAGTATTTT
CSVLQGGTQYF
>once|14|TRBD1|TRBV9|TRBJ2-5
TGTGCCAGCAGCGTAGGGGACAGGGTCGAGACCCAGTACTTC
CASSVGDRVETQYF
>few|16|TRBD2|TRBV28|TRBJ2-1
TGTGCCAGCAGTAGACCGGGACTAGCGGCCGCCGGTGAGCAGTTCTTC
CASSRPGLAAAGEQFF
>many|13|-|TRBV20-1|TRBJ2-7
TGCAGTGCTGGTCCCCCAGGACCCTACGAGCAGTACTTC
CSAGPPGPYEQYF
>-|18|TRBD1|TRBV6-8|TRBJ2-6
TGTGCCAGCAGTTACCCCGGACAGGGCGAATCTGGGGCCAACGTCCTGACTTTC
CASSYPGQGESGANVLTF
>-|10|-|TRBV20-1|TRBJ2-5
TGCAGTGCCCTCCAAGAGACCCAGTACTTC
CSALQETQYF
>-|14|TRBD1|TRBV27|TRBJ1-2
TGTGCCAGCAACTCGGGGGGACAGACCTATGGCTACACCTTC
CASNSGGQTYGYTF
>-|14|TRBD2|TRBV5-1|TRBJ2-3
TGCGCCAGCGGTCTAGCGGGGAGCACAGATACGCAGTATTTT
CASGLAGSTDTQYF
>-|13|-|TRBV7-9|TRBJ2-5
TGTGCCAGCAGTCCTGGACGAGTGGAGACCCAGTACTTC
CASSPGRVETQYF
>-|15|-|TRBV11-2|TRBJ2-2
TGTGCCAGCAGCTTAGTTCTGGGGGCTACCGGGGAGCTGTTTTTT
CASSLVLGATGELFF
>few|15|-|TRBV7-2|TRBJ2-5
TGTGCCAGCAGCCTCGGGACCTTCTCCACAGAGACCCAGTACTTC
CASSLGTFSTETQYF
>-|16|TRBD1|TRBV20-1|TRBJ2-2
TGCAGTGCTCCTCCGGGACAGGCTGTCGGCACCGGGGAGCTGTTTTTT
CSAPPGQAVGTGELFF
>-|14|-|TRBV30|TRBJ2-1
TGTGCCTGGAGTGTAGGGCTTACGACTGCGGAGCAGTTCTTC
CAWSVGLTTAEQFF
>-|15|TRBD1|TRBV27|TRBJ2-7
TGTGCCAGCAGTTTATCGGGGACAGGGGCCTACGAGCAGTACTTC
CASSLSGTGAYEQYF
>-|13|-|TRBV20-1|TRBJ1-5
TGCAGTGCAACCGGACAGATGAATCAGCCCCAGCATTTT
CSATGQMNQPQHF
>once|14|TRBD1|TRBV28|TRBJ2-3
TGTGCCAGCATGGCGGACAGGGAGACAGATACGCAGTATTTT
CASMADRETDTQYF
>-|18|TRBD1|TRBV5-1|TRBJ1-1
TGCGCCAGCAGCTCGACGGACAGGGATCGGGGTATGAACACTGAAGCTTTCTTT
CASSSTDRDRGMNTEAFF
>-|14|TRBD1|TRBV29-1|TRBJ1-1
TGCAGCGTGCAGAACAGGGGACCTTACACTGAAGCTTTCTTT
CSVQNRGPYTEAFF
>few|14|-|TRBV25-1|TRBJ2-7
TGTGCCAGCAGTGAAAATACCCGGGCCCACGAGCAGTACTTC
CASSENTRAHEQYF